Each of the 24 T cell receptor beta chains below was sequenced from the same sample in a study of response to subunit inactivated influenza vaccine. TCRdb ran MiXCR on the RT-PCR reads and lists one entry per CDR3 protein. This table holds more than 200,000 distinct CDR3 sequences, over 9% found once. The source was non-naive T cells sorted from PBMCs, collected about 14 days before vaccination. These receptors came from a man between 50 and 59 years old who received an inactivated influenza vaccine.

This clonotype turned up a few times. The chain uses TRBV27 and TRBJ1-6, with D maybe TRBD1 (6 bases). The CDR3 runs to 14 residues. CDR1 and CDR2 from the germline V gene are MNHEY and SMNVEV (reference sequence). The V gene lost 6 bases and the J gene lost 8 bases, with 14 bases spanning the gap. The CDR3 nucleotides read TGTGCCAGCAGAACAGGGACTCCACATTCACCCCTCCACTTT. It translates to CASRTGTPHSPLHF.

The chain recombines TRBV9 with TRBJ2-7, with D maybe TRBD2 (7 bases). Germline CDR1 and CDR2: SGDLS and YYNGEE. The CDR3 has 15 amino acids. Trimming pared 3 bases from V and 5 bases from J, leaving 18 bases between. In DNA form, the CDR3 reads TGTGCCAGCAGCGAGGGGGGGGCAGCCACGAACGAGCAGTACTTC. Protein product: CASSEGGAATNEQYF.

This clonotype showed up just a few times. The gene calls are TRBV5-5 and TRBJ2-7; TRBD1 or TRBD2 may be the D gene (5 bases each). The germline V gene has CDR1 SGHKS and CDR2 YYEKEE (reference sequence). The V and J ends lost 0 bases and 8 bases respectively, with 12 bases between them. The CDR3 is 13 residues long. The chain's CDR3 is CASSLVGERQQYF. CDR3 DNA: TGTGCCAGCAGCTTGGTGGGGGAAAGACAGCAGTACTTC. Supplemented by reference TRBV5-5 and TRBJ2-7, the full variable domain reads DAGVTQSPTHLIKTRGQQVTLRCSPISGHKSVSWYQQVLGQGPQFIFQYYEKEERGRGNFPDRFSARQFPNYSSELNVNALLLGDSALYLCASSLVGERQQYFGPGTRLTVT.

This clonotype was seen repeatedly, ten times or more. The rearrangement uses TRBV30 and TRBJ2-3; 7 nucleotides align to TRBD2. Germline CDR1 is GTSNPN and CDR2 is SVGIG (reference sequence). This CDR3 is 11 amino acids long. V trimming: 2 bases; J trimming: 11 bases; junction bases outside the gene matches: 4. The CDR3 sequence is CAWSLTSVQYF. The DNA for the CDR3 is TGTGCCTGGAGTCTCACTAGCGTGCAGTATTTT.

There are a few counts of this clonotype. The chain joins TRBV28 to TRBJ2-4, with D unresolved. Germline V CDR1 and CDR2: MDHEN, SYDVKM. V was pared by 6 bases and J by 2 bases, with 20 bases between. CDR3 length equals 17 residues. This CDR3 is CASRKTGWSIPKNIQYF. CDR3 sequence (DNA): TGTGCCAGCAGGAAGACTGGATGGTCGATTCCCAAAAACATTCAGTACTTC.

This clonotype turned up a few times. The chain employs TRBV7-8 and TRBJ2-1; 8 bases fit TRBD1. V lost 4 bases, J lost 7 bases, and 3 bases stayed unmatched. Germline lookup yields CDR1 SGHVS and CDR2 FQNEAQ. CDR3 length: 13 amino acids. CDR3 sequence (DNA): TGTGCCAGCAGCTCGGACAGGGTTAATGAGCAGTTCTTC. This sequence encodes CASSSDRVNEQFF.

In this sample, this clonotype turned up a few times. V usage is TRBV7-3 and J usage is TRBJ2-7; TRBD2 matches at 11 bases. Trimming at V came to 5 bases and at J to 0 bases, leaving 3 bases not matched to a gene. The CDR3 contains 15 residues. Germline CDR1 SGHTA, CDR2 FQGTGA. The CDR3 protein is CASSKGLAGSYEQYF. CDR3 bases: TGTGCCAGCAGCAAAGGACTAGCGGGCTCCTACGAGCAGTACTTC. The whole variable domain, remainder taken from reference TRBV7-3 and TRBJ2-7, is GAGVSQTPSNKVTEKGKYVELRCDPISGHTALYWYRQSLGQGPEFLIYFQGTGAADDSGLPNDRFFAVRPEGSVSTLKIQRTERGDSAVYLCASSKGLAGSYEQYFGPGTRLTVT.

CDR3 nucleotides: TGTGCCAGCAGATCCGGACTAGCGGGGGGGCACGAGACCCAGTACTTC. Translation: CASRSGLAGGHETQYF. The chain has TRBV6-2 or TRBV6-3 and TRBJ2-5, with 15 bases that match TRBD2. The J segment lost 5 bases and the V segment lost 6 bases, leaving 7 bases of the junction unmatched. This CDR3 region has 16 residues. Germline V gene sequence: CDR1 MNHEY, CDR2 SVGEGT.

The chain combines TRBV7-2 with TRBJ2-7; D is undetermined. Germline lookup yields CDR1 SGHTA and CDR2 FQGNSA. The CDR3 runs 12 residues. Trimming removed 6 bases from V and 4 bases from J, with 10 bases in between. CDR3: CASRSMGYEQYF. CDR3 coding DNA: TGTGCCAGCAGATCAATGGGGTACGAGCAGTACTTC.

V gene TRBV5-6 combines with J gene TRBJ1-6; 7 positions agree with TRBD1. The CDR3 covers 16 residues. CDR1 and CDR2 from the germline V gene are SGHDT and YYEEEE. After removal of 6 bases from V and 7 bases from J, the junction contained 13 bases not matched to a gene. The CDR3 protein is CASTQERGRANSPLHF. The CDR3 DNA is TGTGCCAGCACCCAGGAGAGGGGGCGAGCGAATTCACCCCTCCACTTT.

The V and J genes are TRBV24-1 and TRBJ2-1, with TRBD1 matching over 8 bases. The CDR3 runs 16 residues. V lost 4 bases to trimming and J lost 9 bases; unmatched junction nucleotides: 13. The germline gives CDR1 KGHDR, CDR2 SFDVKD. CDR3 nucleotide sequence: TGTGCCACCAGTGAACCTTCAGGGGGCCGGGGTCGTGAGCAGTTCTTC. Its protein is CATSEPSGGRGREQFF.

This clonotype was counted between two and nine times. The chain recombines TRBV7-2 with TRBJ2-1; 8 nucleotides line up with TRBD2. J gave up 8 bases and V 8 bases, and 11 bases lay outside the gene matches. The CDR3 is made up of 14 amino acids. Germline V gene sequence: CDR1 SGHTA, CDR2 FQGNSA. The CDR3, as DNA: TGTGCCAGCTACCGGGGGGGCGCTGGGTATGAGCAGTTCTTC. Its translation is CASYRGGAGYEQFF.

The chain employs TRBV15 and TRBJ2-1, with 9 bases aligning to TRBD2. This CDR3 is built from 14 residues. V dropped 4 bases and J dropped 9; count of bases not matched to a gene: 7. CDR1 and CDR2 (germline): LNHNV, YYDKDF (reference sequence). The CDR3 region has the DNA TGTGCCACCAGCATGTCGCGGGAGGGGGGTGAGCAGTTCTTC. It specifies CATSMSREGGEQFF.

The chain is built from TRBV20-1 and TRBJ1-5; D uncertain. Germline CDR1 DFQATT, CDR2 SNEGSKA (reference sequence). This CDR3 has 15 residues. The V end was cut by 0 bases, the J end by 0 bases, with 9 bases between. The CDR3 DNA reads as TGCAGTGCTAGAGATCAGACACCTAGCAATCAGCCCCAGCATTTT. Protein: CSARDQTPSNQPQHF.

V is TRBV5-1 and J is TRBJ2-2, with D hard to call. Germline-derived CDR1 and CDR2 are SGHRS and YFSETQ. V lost 3 bases, J lost 5 bases, and 11 bases lay in between. This CDR3 comprises 14 residues. The CDR3 protein is CASSWKGGTGELFF. The CDR3 DNA sequence: TGCGCCAGCAGCTGGAAGGGTGGGACCGGGGAGCTGTTTTTT.

V is TRBV27 and J is TRBJ1-6; D may be TRBD1 (5 bases). The CDR3 has 16 residues. V gave up 7 bases and J gave up 6 bases, with 19 bases separating them. Germline CDR1 reads MNHEY; CDR2 reads SMNVEV (reference sequence). The DNA for the CDR3 is TGTGCCAGCAATGAACAGGCGGAGGGGTTTAATTCACCCCTCCACTTT. Its protein is CASNEQAEGFNSPLHF.

This rearrangement joins TRBV6-1 to TRBJ2-5, with TRBD1 as a possible D gene (5 bases). The germline CDR1 and CDR2 sequences are MNHNS and SASEGT. The CDR3 is 13 amino acids. V was cut by 10 bases and J by 4 bases, with 16 bases left in between. DNA for the CDR3: TGTGCCACGGAACCAGGGTTAGGAGAGACCCAGTACTTC. This sequence encodes CATEPGLGETQYF.

This clonotype turned up a few times. The chain joins TRBV6-2 or TRBV6-3 to TRBJ1-1; no firm D call. The CDR3 covers 11 residues. The V end was cut by 6 bases, the J end by 7 bases, with 9 bases between. Per the germline V gene, CDR1 is MNHEY and CDR2 is SVGEGT. In nucleotides, the CDR3 is TGTGCCAGCAGACTCTACAGTGAAGCTTTCTTT. It encodes CASRLYSEAFF.

The rearrangement joins TRBV27 to TRBJ1-2, with D perhaps TRBD1 (6 bases). The CDR3 runs 18 residues. V was cut by 3 bases and J by 4 bases, with 24 bases left in between. Germline assignment: CDR1 MNHEY and CDR2 SMNVEV (reference sequence). CDR3 sequence reads: CASSFLVQGPLSPYGYTF. The DNA for the CDR3 is TGTGCCAGCAGTTTTCTGGTACAGGGACCCCTTTCACCCTATGGCTACACCTTC.

This clonotype was detected only a few times. The V and J genes are TRBV20-1 and TRBJ2-7; 9 nucleotides align to TRBD1. Germline V gene lookup returns CDR1 DFQATT and CDR2 SNEGSKA (reference sequence). The CDR3 extends over 13 amino acids. Losses at the gene ends were 4 bases for V and 2 bases for J; bases not matched to a gene: 3. CDR3 sequence: CSAKGQGTYEQYF. As DNA, the CDR3 is TGCAGTGCTAAAGGACAGGGGACCTACGAGCAGTACTTC.

At least ten counts were recorded for this clonotype. The chain combines TRBV5-1 with TRBJ2-3, with D possibly called TRBD1 or TRBD2 (7 bases each). The V and J ends lost 0 bases and 1 base respectively, with 12 bases between them. The CDR3 length is 16 residues. In germline, CDR1 is SGHRS, CDR2 YFSETQ. The CDR3 loop is CASSLEPGGGTDTQYF. CDR3 nucleotide sequence: TGCGCCAGCAGCTTGGAACCAGGGGGGGGCACAGATACGCAGTATTTT.

This clonotype turned up a few times. The chain joins TRBV7-2 to TRBJ2-7, with D perhaps TRBD2 (6 bases). This CDR3 contains 14 residues. Germline V gene lookup returns CDR1 SGHTA and CDR2 FQGNSA. V gave up 3 bases and J gave up 0 bases, with 9 bases separating them. CDR3 protein: CASSLDYLSYEQYF. The CDR3 coding sequence is TGTGCCAGCAGCTTGGACTACCTCTCCTACGAGCAGTACTTC.

This clonotype showed up just a few times. V and J are TRBV6-2 or TRBV6-3 and TRBJ1-1; possibly TRBD1 for D (5 bases). Looked up from germline, CDR1 is MNHEY and CDR2 is SVGEGT. CDR3 length: 15 amino acids. V was shortened by 2 bases and J by 6 bases, with 16 bases between the two germline ends. The CDR3 protein is CASSYPARQHAEAFF. The DNA of the CDR3 is TGTGCCAGCAGTTACCCCGCTAGACAGCATGCTGAAGCTTTCTTT.

This chain uses TRBV11-2 with TRBJ1-2, with 9 positions matching TRBD1. V lost 5 bases, J lost 8 bases, and 15 bases stayed unmatched. Germline CDR1 is SGHAT and CDR2 is FQNNGV. This CDR3 comprises 16 residues. CDR3 amino acids: CASSVNKRTGGGGYTF. In DNA form, the CDR3 reads TGTGCCAGCAGCGTTAACAAACGCACAGGGGGCGGCGGCTACACCTTC.